This T cell receptor beta chain originates from a study of cytomegalovirus exposure and HLA in healthy donors. In the study overall: The Caucasian-associated ancestry cluster held around four fifths of some 420 genotyped donors.

Whole-study results and caveats: Altogether, 170 or so TCR beta chains were recorded as cytomegalovirus-associated.

In its sample, this clone was seen once. Its antigen is currently unknown. Germline CDR1 and CDR2: SGHDN and FVKESK. This CDR3 is built from 12 residues. Trimming cost V 4 bases and J 0 bases, with 3 bases left between them. A multiplex PCR was run with 60 Vbeta primers and 13 Jbeta primers. Generated by immunoSEQ multiplex PCR, the TCRdb table keeps only in-frame clones and is missing some. Of more than 130,000 clones in the sample, about 80% were seen once. The specimen was PBMCs. The chain combines TRBV14 with TRBJ1-1; D remains ambiguous. The TCR was taken from a male donor in good health and CMV-seronegative. Here the CDR3 DNA reads TGTGCCAGCAGCCGCGTGAACACTGAAGCTTTCTTT. Residues: CASSRVNTEAFF.